This TCR beta chain was sequenced in a study of control samples from healthy donors and cancer patients. The V gene's germline CDR1 is SGDLS and CDR2 YYNGEE. The CDR3 loop spans 15 amino acids. V gave up 0 bases and J gave up 4 bases, with 14 bases separating them. This clone has more than one count but fewer than ten. Generated by immunoSEQ multiplex PCR, the TCRdb table keeps only in-frame clones and is missing some. Among 18,000 or so clones listed, 86% were seen once. V and J are TRBV9 and TRBJ2-7; D is perhaps TRBD1 (6 bases). This receptor was obtained from a woman aged 70-85 years with colorectal cancer. The sample comprised PBMCs. The CDR3 coding sequence is TGTGCCAGCAGCGTAGAGGGAATAGGGGGATACGAGCAGTACTTC. Residues: CASSVEGIGGYEQYF. The whole variable domain, remainder taken from reference TRBV9 and TRBJ2-7, is DSGVTQTPKHLITATGQRVTLRCSPRSGDLSVYWYQQSLDQGLQFLIQYYNGEERAKGNILERFSAQQFPDLHSELNLSSLELGDSALYFCASSVEGIGGYEQYFGPGTRLTVT.